These 12 T cell receptor beta chains share one sample of origin, sequenced in a study of beta chain features in type 1 diabetes. Sequenced material consisted of expressed TCRB transcripts (all of the isolated RNA was reverse transcribed). Sequenced by immunoSEQ multiplex PCR; TCRdb stores in-frame clones only, minus some. The sample records 120,000 or so clones, about 18% being singletons. Their antigens are not known. Notes on the study in general: Type 1 diabetes patients had TCRB CDR3s that were shorter (moderately but significantly so) in all four CD4+ subsets.

The sample was central memory CD4+ T cells from blood. The receptor set was obtained from a man between 18 and 29 years old with type 1 diabetes.

This clone was seen many times. The V and J genes are TRBV1 and TRBJ2-1. TRBV1 constitutes a pseudogene. The CDR3 sequence is 14 residues long. The CDR3 is CTSSPTSSYNEQFF. The CDR3 nucleotides are TGCACCAGCAGCCCTACAAGCTCCTACAATGAGCAGTTCTTC.

The table lists this clone with a few counts. This chain connects TRBV28 to TRBJ1-5, with D unclear. The CDR3 covers 16 residues. CDR1 is MDHEN, CDR2 SYDVKM, per germline. Deletions cut 1 base from V and 2 bases from J, with 12 bases between. CDR3 amino acids: CASSLLHRVGNQPQHF. DNA of the CDR3: TGTGCCAGCAGTTTATTACATCGAGTGGGCAATCAGCCCCAGCATTTT.

The chain is built from TRBV13 and TRBJ2-5, with 7 positions matching TRBD2. Germline CDR1 and CDR2: PRHDT and FYEKMQ (reference sequence). There are 13 residues in the CDR3. V dropped 5 bases and J dropped 4; count of bases not matched to a gene: 4. The CDR3 region is CASSRTGGETQYF. The CDR3 nucleotides are TGTGCCAGCAGCCGAACGGGGGGAGAGACCCAGTACTTC.

This clone has only one observation. The chain recombines TRBV19 with TRBJ2-7, with D perhaps given as TRBD1 or TRBD2 (5 bases each). Trimming shortened V by 5 bases and J by 2 bases, and 10 bases separated the two germline ends. Germline values: CDR1 LNHDA, CDR2 SQIVND (reference sequence). CDR3 length: 13 amino acids. Here the CDR3 reads CASSGTRTYEQYF. Written as DNA, the CDR3 is TGTGCCAGTAGTGGGACCCGGACCTACGAGCAGTACTTC.

This clone was observed a handful of times. The CDR3 is CAISEPPGVRTDTQYF. For the CDR3, the DNA is TGTGCCATCAGTGAGCCCCCAGGGGTGAGGACAGATACGCAGTATTTT. The chain is built from TRBV10-3 and TRBJ2-3; a weak D match, TRBD1 (6 bases). The CDR3 has 16 amino acids. Trimming took 2 bases from V and 3 from J, leaving 15 bases between them. Germline CDR1 ENHRY, CDR2 SYGVKD.

There are a few counts of this clone. The chain couples TRBV27 to TRBJ1-4, with 10 bases identical to TRBD1. Unmatched junction bases numbered 6, after V lost 1 base and J lost 7 bases. This CDR3 has 16 amino acids. CDR1 is MNHEY and CDR2 is SMNVEV in the germline V gene (reference sequence). CDR3 bases: TGTGCCAGCAGTTTATTGGGACAGGGGCGGGGTGAAAAACTGTTTTTT. Translated, it gives CASSLLGQGRGEKLFF.

This clone was found many times. This chain links TRBV4-1 with TRBJ2-1; D is uncertain. The CDR3 is made up of 13 amino acids. The V end lost 1 base, the J end lost 9 bases, and 10 bases lay between the germline ends. Per the germline V gene, CDR1 is MGHRA and CDR2 is YSYEKL. The CDR3 DNA sequence: TGCGCCAGCAGCCAAGCTACTACGGGTGAGCAGTTCTTC. It yields the protein CASSQATTGEQFF.

The chain combines TRBV28 with TRBJ1-1, with unresolved D. The CDR3 sequence is 12 residues long. V lost 1 base and J 3 bases, leaving 3 bases between the germline ends. CDR1 and CDR2 (germline): MDHEN, SYDVKM. The CDR3 is CASSLFHTEAFF. The CDR3 DNA reads TGTGCCAGCAGTTTATTTCACACTGAAGCTTTCTTT.

The genes are TRBV9 and TRBJ2-7, with a possible D match to TRBD1 (5 bases). Trimming pared 0 bases from V and 4 bases from J, leaving 14 bases between. The CDR3 totals 15 residues. Germline-derived CDR1 and CDR2 are SGDLS and YYNGEE. The CDR3 reads CASSVADSQGYEQYF. The CDR3, as DNA: TGTGCCAGCAGCGTAGCTGACTCCCAGGGATACGAGCAGTACTTC.

This sequence joins TRBV6-5 and TRBJ2-4, with D perhaps TRBD1 or TRBD2 (5 bases each). Germline CDR1 is MNHEY and CDR2 is SVGAGI. Between the trimmed V and J ends, which lost 7 bases and 2 bases, there was a span of 15 bases. The CDR3 loop spans 15 amino acids. CDR3 sequence reads: CASTIKRGPKNIQYF. The CDR3 bases are TGTGCCAGCACTATAAAACGGGGACCCAAAAACATTCAGTACTTC.

The chain employs TRBV15 and TRBJ2-2; D unresolved. Trimming removed 0 bases at V and 0 bases at J, with 5 bases between. This CDR3 has 15 residues. Germline-derived CDR1 and CDR2 are LNHNV and YYDKDF (reference sequence). CDR3 sequence: CATSRDSPNTGELFF. DNA for the CDR3: TGTGCCACCAGCAGAGATTCCCCGAACACCGGGGAGCTGTTTTTT.

Written as DNA, the CDR3 is TGTGCCAGCAGTTACTCGCTTGGAGGGGTATTGAATGAGCAGTTCTTC. Amino acids: CASSYSLGGVLNEQFF. The V and J genes are TRBV6-5 and TRBJ2-1; D possibly corresponds to TRBD2 (6 bases). The V end was cut by 0 bases, the J end by 7 bases, with 16 bases between. This CDR3 is 16 amino acids long. CDR1 is MNHEY and CDR2 is SVGAGI in the germline V gene.